Each of the 19 T cell receptor beta chains below was sequenced from the same sample in a study of T cells in tumors after PD-1 blockade. Repertoires were generated with immunoSEQ multiplex PCR, while TCRdb's copy carries only in-frame clones and drops some. The repertoire consists of approximately 47,000 clones, with over 70% occurring once and the leading ten covering approximately 4%. This material consisted of PBMCs, taken before anti-PD-1 treatment. The receptors come from a human donor with basal cell carcinoma.

The CDR3 region is CASSHYRGDTEAFF. DNA for the CDR3: TGTGCCAGCAGTCATTACAGGGGAGACACTGAAGCTTTCTTT. The chain links TRBV27 to TRBJ1-1; TRBD1 aligns across 7 bases. V was pared by 5 bases and J by 3 bases, with 6 bases of the junction left unmatched. Germline V gene data show CDR1 as MNHEY and CDR2 as SMNVEV (reference sequence). This CDR3 has 14 residues.

The V call is TRBV2, the J call TRBJ2-1, with D maybe TRBD2 (7 bases). Between the trimmed V and J ends, which lost 6 bases and 1 base, there was a span of 10 bases. Germline-derived CDR1 and CDR2 are SNHLY and FYNNEI. This CDR3 has 14 amino acids. This chain's CDR3 is CASRAGASYNEQFF. In DNA form, the CDR3 reads TGTGCCAGCAGGGCGGGGGCTTCCTACAATGAGCAGTTCTTC.

The chain couples TRBV7-2 to TRBJ1-1; possible D gene TRBD1, 6 bases. The CDR3 is 14 amino acids. V shed 5 bases and J shed 1 base, with 11 bases lying between them. Germline V gene lookup returns CDR1 SGHTA and CDR2 FQGNSA. The CDR3 here is CASSPTDRNTEAFF. The DNA of the CDR3 is TGTGCCAGCAGCCCCACGGACAGGAACACTGAAGCTTTCTTT.

The gene calls are TRBV27 and TRBJ1-6, with 7 bases matching TRBD1. The V gene's germline CDR1 is MNHEY and CDR2 SMNVEV (reference sequence). J lost 9 bases, V lost 2 bases, and 7 bases had no gene match. The CDR3 loop spans 15 amino acids. CDR3 nucleotide sequence: TGTGCCAGCAGTTTAGAACAGGGGTTTAGTTCACCCCTCCACTTT. Its protein is CASSLEQGFSSPLHF.

The V and J genes are TRBV29-1 and TRBJ1-5; TRBD1 agrees at 7 bases. Trimming at V came to 6 bases and at J to 6 bases, leaving 5 bases not matched to a gene. The CDR3 runs 12 residues. The germline CDR1 and CDR2 sequences are SQVTM and ANQGSEA. The CDR3 DNA reads as TGCAGCGTGGCCTACAGGGGTCAGCCCCAGCATTTT. It translates to CSVAYRGQPQHF.

The V call is TRBV5-5, the J call TRBJ2-7; D unclear. Germline V gives CDR1 SGHKS, CDR2 YYEKEE (reference sequence). This CDR3 is built from 12 residues. Trimming shortened V by 4 bases and J by 3 bases, and 8 bases separated the two germline ends. CDR3 coding DNA: TGTGCCAGCAGCCCAATAAGCTACGAGCAGTACTTC. Translating gives CASSPISYEQYF.

V and J are TRBV19 and TRBJ2-1, with 12 positions matching TRBD2. Germline CDR1 reads LNHDA; CDR2 reads SQIVND (reference sequence). V dropped 6 bases and J dropped 4; count of bases not matched to a gene: 4. The CDR3 length is 15 residues. Here the CDR3 reads CASSWTSGEYNEQFF. The CDR3 bases are TGTGCCAGTAGCTGGACTAGCGGGGAGTACAATGAGCAGTTCTTC.

The V and J genes are TRBV12-5 and TRBJ2-3, with D tentatively TRBD1 or TRBD2 (5 bases each). This CDR3 is 16 amino acids long. V lost 6 bases and J lost 4, with 20 bases in between. Germline assignment: CDR1 LGHNT and CDR2 FRNRAP. Here the CDR3 reads CASGSFLWGFADTQYF. DNA of the CDR3: TGTGCTAGTGGCTCTTTCCTTTGGGGGTTCGCAGATACGCAGTATTTT.

The chain joins TRBV3-1 (or the pseudogene TRBV3-2) to TRBJ1-2, with D perhaps matching TRBD1 (6 bases). The CDR3 contains 12 residues. Trimming left V 1 base short and J 8 bases short, with 8 bases between. The germline gives CDR1 LGHDT, CDR2 YNNKEL (reference sequence). CDR3 amino acids: CASSQGGAGYTF. The CDR3 nucleotides read TGTGCCAGCAGCCAAGGGGGGGCGGGCTACACCTTC.

This chain joins TRBV18 and TRBJ2-1; D not resolved. The CDR3 extends over 11 amino acids. V was pared by 1 base and J by 7 bases, with 2 bases between. Germline CDR1 is KGHSH and CDR2 is LQKENI. CDR3 DNA sequence: TGTGCCAGCTCACCACGGAATGAGCAGTTCTTC. Amino acids: CASSPRNEQFF.

This sequence joins TRBV2 and TRBJ2-7; D is undetermined. V gave up 6 bases and J gave up 1 base, with 13 bases separating them. CDR3 length equals 14 residues. Germline V gives CDR1 SNHLY, CDR2 FYNNEI. CDR3 nucleotide sequence: TGTGCCAGCAGGCCAGGTGGGTTATCCTACGAGCAGTACTTC. It specifies CASRPGGLSYEQYF.

This chain joins TRBV24-1 and TRBJ2-3, with D unresolved. The CDR3 is 16 residues long. CDR1 and CDR2 (germline): KGHDR, SFDVKD. V lost 2 bases and J lost 2, with 13 bases in between. CDR3 region: CATSDSVGRDTDTQYF. Here the CDR3 DNA reads TGTGCCACCAGTGATTCTGTTGGCAGAGACACAGATACGCAGTATTTT.

This chain links TRBV27 with TRBJ2-7; TRBD1 agrees at 12 bases. Trimming removed 8 bases from V and 4 bases from J; junction bases left unmatched: 6. Germline-derived CDR1 and CDR2 are MNHEY and SMNVEV (reference sequence). The CDR3 is 14 amino acids. CDR3 amino acids: CASAGTGGLYEQYF. The CDR3 region has the DNA TGTGCCAGCGCCGGGACAGGGGGCCTATACGAGCAGTACTTC.

This clone was seen a few times. The chain combines TRBV29-1 with TRBJ1-4; TRBD1 matches 9 bases. CDR3 length: 14 amino acids. In germline, CDR1 is SQVTM, CDR2 ANQGSEA. Germline trimming cut 4 bases from V and 7 bases from J; bases unmatched to any gene: 7. In DNA form, the CDR3 reads TGCAGCGTTGGGGGGACAGGGAAGGTTGAAAAACTGTTTTTT. Translation gives CSVGGTGKVEKLFF.

This chain links TRBV9 with TRBJ2-1; D gene ambiguous. CDR1 is SGDLS, CDR2 YYNGEE, per germline. Trimming left V 0 bases short and J 10 bases short, with 11 bases between. The CDR3 is 13 amino acids. The CDR3, as DNA: TGTGCCAGCAGCGTAGGGGGTTTTGAAGAGCAGTTCTTC. This codes for CASSVGGFEEQFF.

This clone occurred a few times. The chain has TRBV7-9 and TRBJ1-1, with 9 nucleotides matching TRBD1. CDR1 is SEHNR, CDR2 FQNEAQ, per germline (reference sequence). This CDR3 spans 16 amino acids. After removal of 5 bases from V and 6 bases from J, the junction contained 13 bases not matched to a gene. CDR3 DNA sequence: TGTGCCAGCAGCCAGACCGGGACAGGGCAGGAGTCTGAAGCTTTCTTT. It is translated as CASSQTGTGQESEAFF. The full variable domain, in which reference TRBV7-9 and TRBJ1-1 provide the parts outside the CDR3, is DTGVSQNPRHKITKRGQNVTFRCDPISEHNRLYWYRQTLGQGPEFLTYFQNEAQLEKSRLLSDRFSAERPKGSFSTLEIQRTEQGDSAMYLCASSQTGTGQESEAFFGQGTRLTVV.

CDR3 in DNA: TGTGCCAGCAGGGGGCCCGGAAACACCATATATTTT. Translation gives CASRGPGNTIYF. The rearrangement joins TRBV5-6 to TRBJ1-3, with a weak D call TRBD1 (5 bases). This CDR3 has 12 amino acids. The ends were cut back, 5 bases at V and 4 bases at J, with 7 bases in the middle. Germline V gene data show CDR1 as SGHDT and CDR2 as YYEEEE.

The chain uses TRBV27 and TRBJ2-7; D may be TRBD1 (5 bases). From germline, CDR1 is MNHEY and CDR2 SMNVEV (reference sequence). The V gene lost 5 bases and the J gene lost 2 bases, with 13 bases spanning the gap. The CDR3 has 14 amino acids. This CDR3 reads CASSRWGGTYEQYF. DNA of the CDR3: TGTGCCAGCAGTCGTTGGGGCGGAACCTACGAGCAGTACTTC.

The J gene is TRBJ1-5, the V gene TRBV4-2; D is unresolved. V was pared by 0 bases and J by 9 bases, with 9 bases between. Germline loops: CDR1 LGHNA, CDR2 YNFKEQ. The CDR3 loop spans 13 amino acids. CDR3 in DNA: TGTGCCAGCAGCCAAGATGCCCTGGGGCCCCAGCATTTT. Amino acids: CASSQDALGPQHF.